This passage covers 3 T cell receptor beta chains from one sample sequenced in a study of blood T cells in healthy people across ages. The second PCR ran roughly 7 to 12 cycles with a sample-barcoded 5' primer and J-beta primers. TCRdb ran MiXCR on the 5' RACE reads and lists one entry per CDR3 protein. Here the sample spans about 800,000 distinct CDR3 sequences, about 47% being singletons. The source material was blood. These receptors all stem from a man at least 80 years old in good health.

This CDR3 is CSIILTDSYTF. The CDR3 nucleotides read TGCAGTATAATCCTGACAGATAGCTACACCTTC. The chain joins TRBV20-1 to TRBJ1-2; tentative D call: TRBD1 (5 bases). The CDR3 spans 11 residues. Per germline, CDR1 DFQATT and CDR2 SNEGSKA (reference sequence). The V gene lost 8 bases and the J gene lost 9 bases, with 16 bases spanning the gap.

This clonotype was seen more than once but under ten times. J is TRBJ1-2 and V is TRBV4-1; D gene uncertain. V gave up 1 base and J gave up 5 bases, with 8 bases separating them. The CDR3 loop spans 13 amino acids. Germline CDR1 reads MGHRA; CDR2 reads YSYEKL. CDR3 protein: CASSQGAAYGYTF. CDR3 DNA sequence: TGCGCCAGCAGCCAAGGGGCAGCTTATGGCTACACCTTC.

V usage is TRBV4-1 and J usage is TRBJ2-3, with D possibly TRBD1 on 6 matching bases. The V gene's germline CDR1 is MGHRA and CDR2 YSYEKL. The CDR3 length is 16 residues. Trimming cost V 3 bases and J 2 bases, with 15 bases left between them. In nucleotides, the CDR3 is TGCGCCAGCAGCCAGGGGCCAGGGGTCGACACAGATACGCAGTATTTT. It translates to CASSQGPGVDTDTQYF.